This entry features one TCR beta chain sequence. This CDR3 region has 13 residues. Germline V gene data show CDR1 as SEHNR and CDR2 as FQNEAQ (reference sequence). Trimming removed 3 bases from V and 5 bases from J, with 9 bases in between. Survey-level immunoSEQ sequencing profiled the TCR beta repertoire. Sequencing used immunoSEQ multiplex PCR; TCRdb keeps in-frame clones, though not all of them. The table has under 55,000 clones, over 90% seen once. The receptor was derived from a man between 40 and 49 years old with rheumatoid arthritis. The V and J genes are TRBV7-9 and TRBJ2-3, with D uncertain. The sequencing sample was made of PBMCs. In DNA form, the CDR3 reads TGTGCCAGCAGCTTCCGGCTGGAAGATACGCAGTATTTT. Its protein product is CASSFRLEDTQYF.